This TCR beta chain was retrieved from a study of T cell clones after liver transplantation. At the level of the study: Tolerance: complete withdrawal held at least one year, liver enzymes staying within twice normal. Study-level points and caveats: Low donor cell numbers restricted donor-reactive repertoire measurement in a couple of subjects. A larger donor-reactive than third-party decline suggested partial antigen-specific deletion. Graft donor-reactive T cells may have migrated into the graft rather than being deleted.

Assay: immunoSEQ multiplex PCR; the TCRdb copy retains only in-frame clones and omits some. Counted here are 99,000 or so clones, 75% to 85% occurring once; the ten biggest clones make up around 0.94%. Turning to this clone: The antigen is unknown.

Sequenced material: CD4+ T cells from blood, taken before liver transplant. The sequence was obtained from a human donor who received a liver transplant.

CDR3: CASSSRQGLSNTEAFF. CDR3 DNA: TGTGCCAGCAGTTCCCGACAGGGGCTATCGAACACTGAAGCTTTCTTT. J is TRBJ1-1 and V is TRBV25-1; 8 nucleotides align to TRBD1. V trimming: 5 bases; J trimming: 1 base; junction bases outside the gene matches: 9. In germline, CDR1 is MGHDK, CDR2 SYGVNS. The CDR3 consists of 16 residues.